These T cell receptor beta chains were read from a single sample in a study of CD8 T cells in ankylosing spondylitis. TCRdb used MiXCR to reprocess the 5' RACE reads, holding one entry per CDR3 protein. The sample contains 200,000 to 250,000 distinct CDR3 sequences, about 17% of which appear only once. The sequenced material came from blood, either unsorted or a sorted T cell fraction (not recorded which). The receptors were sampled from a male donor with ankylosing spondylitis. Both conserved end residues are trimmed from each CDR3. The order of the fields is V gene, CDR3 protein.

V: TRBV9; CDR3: ASSGEDGGYEQY
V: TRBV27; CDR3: ASSLGPREGQGVDGGDLYNEQF
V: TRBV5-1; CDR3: ASNRVAGDTGELF
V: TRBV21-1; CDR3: ASVIGTGGYEQY
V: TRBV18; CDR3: ASSPSTSGRTDTQY
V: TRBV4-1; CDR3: ASSQDPGMNTEAF
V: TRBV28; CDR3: ASSLLASSTDTQY
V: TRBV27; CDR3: ASSLDRDFYNEQF
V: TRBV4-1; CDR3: ASSQVTGRSYEQY
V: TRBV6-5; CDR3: ASSYSFGENTGELF
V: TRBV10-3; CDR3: AISAEAADTQY
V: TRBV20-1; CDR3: SARAPISGDIYEQY
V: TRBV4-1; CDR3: ASSPIQSSYNEQF
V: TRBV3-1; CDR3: ASSQVVARTSTGELF
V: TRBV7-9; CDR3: ASSLLGGEVEQY
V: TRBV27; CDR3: ASSFGQGAEAF
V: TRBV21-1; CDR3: ASSKSPPGQGSNTGELF
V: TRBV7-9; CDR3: ASSFSTDGDTQY
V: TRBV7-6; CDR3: ASTLSSLDTQY
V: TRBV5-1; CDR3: ASSSLRGKGYNEQF
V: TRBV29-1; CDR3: SVLISGQLGFQQY
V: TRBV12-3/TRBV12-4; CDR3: ASSLTGGGETQY
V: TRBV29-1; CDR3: SPTPRRNTEAF
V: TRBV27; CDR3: ASSLILPGLAAEQF
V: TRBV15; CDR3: ATSRDPGVSSYNEQF
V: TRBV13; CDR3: ASSVPGQPYEQY
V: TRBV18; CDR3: ASSKGAAERDTEAF
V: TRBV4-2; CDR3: ASSQVGGQGDYEQY